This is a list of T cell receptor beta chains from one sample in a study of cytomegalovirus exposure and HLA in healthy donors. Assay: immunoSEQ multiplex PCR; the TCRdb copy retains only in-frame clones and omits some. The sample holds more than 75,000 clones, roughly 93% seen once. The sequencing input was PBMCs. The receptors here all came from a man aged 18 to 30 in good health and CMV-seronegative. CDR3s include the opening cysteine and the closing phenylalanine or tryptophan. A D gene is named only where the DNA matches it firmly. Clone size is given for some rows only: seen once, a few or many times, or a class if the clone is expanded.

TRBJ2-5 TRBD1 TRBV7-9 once CASSRGQVETQYF TGTGCCAGCAGCCGGGGACAGGTGGAGACCCAGTACTTC
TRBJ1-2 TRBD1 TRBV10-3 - CAISATGLGYTF TGTGCCATCAGTGCGACAGGGCTAGGCTACACCTTC
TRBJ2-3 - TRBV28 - CASSLRVSTDTQYF TGTGCCAGCAGTTTGCGAGTTTCCACAGATACGCAGTATTTT
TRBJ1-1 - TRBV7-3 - CASSFSWNTEAFF TGTGCCAGCAGCTTTTCCTGGAACACTGAAGCTTTCTTT
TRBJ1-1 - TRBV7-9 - CASSFDIRRAEAFF TGTGCCAGCAGCTTCGACATTAGGAGGGCTGAAGCTTTCTTT
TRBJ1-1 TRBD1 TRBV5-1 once CASREGQARTEAFF TGCGCCAGCAGGGAGGGACAGGCAAGGACTGAAGCTTTCTTT
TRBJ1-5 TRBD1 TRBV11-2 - CARGARGLDQPQHF TGTGCCAGAGGGGCCAGGGGGCTTGATCAGCCCCAGCATTTT
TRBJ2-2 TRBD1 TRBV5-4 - CASSSGQGIGELFF TGTGCCAGCAGTAGTGGACAGGGGATCGGGGAGCTGTTTTTT
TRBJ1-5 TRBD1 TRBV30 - CAWSRTGKGQPQHF TGTGCCTGGAGTCGGACAGGGAAAGGTCAGCCCCAGCATTTT
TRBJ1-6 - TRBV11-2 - CASSLDSNSPLHF TGTGCCAGCAGCTTAGACAGTAATTCACCCCTCCACTTT
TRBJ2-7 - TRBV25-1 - CASSRTPSYEQYF TGTGCCAGCAGCCGGACACCTTCCTACGAGCAGTACTTC
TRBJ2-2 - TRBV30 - CAWRFGPELNTGELFF TGTGCCTGGAGATTCGGTCCTGAATTAAACACCGGGGAGCTGTTTTTT
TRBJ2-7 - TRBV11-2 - CASSPRQASYEQYF TGTGCCAGCAGCCCTAGACAGGCGTCCTACGAGCAGTACTTC
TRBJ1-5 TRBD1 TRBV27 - CASSATGWSNQPQHF TGTGCCAGCAGTGCGACAGGGTGGAGCAATCAGCCCCAGCATTTT
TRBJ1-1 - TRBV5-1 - CASSLGPGLAFF TGCGCCAGCAGCTTGGGCCCGGGTTTAGCTTTCTTT
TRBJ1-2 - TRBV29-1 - CSVEDRVTGYTF TGCAGCGTTGAAGACAGGGTTACTGGCTACACCTTC
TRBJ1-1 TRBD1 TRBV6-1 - CASSGTGGTEAFF TGTGCCAGCAGTGGGACAGGGGGCACTGAAGCTTTCTTT
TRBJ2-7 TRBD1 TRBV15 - CATSREQGAHYEQYF TGTGCCACCAGCAGAGAACAGGGGGCACACTACGAGCAGTACTTC
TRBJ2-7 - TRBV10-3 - CAISESGEPYEQYF TGTGCCATCAGTGAGTCAGGAGAACCCTACGAGCAGTACTTC
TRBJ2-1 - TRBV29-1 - CSVHGRGVGSYNEQFF TGCAGCGTTCACGGGCGGGGAGTCGGATCCTACAATGAGCAGTTCTTC
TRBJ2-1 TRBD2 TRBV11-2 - CASSLVTSGYYEQFF TGTGCCAGCAGCTTGGTAACTAGCGGGTACTATGAGCAGTTCTTC
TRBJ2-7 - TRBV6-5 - CASSYSLGYEQYF TGTGCCAGCAGTTACTCGCTAGGATACGAGCAGTACTTC
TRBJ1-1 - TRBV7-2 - CASSFPSGAVNTEAFF TGTGCCAGCAGCTTCCCGTCAGGGGCAGTGAACACTGAAGCTTTCTTT
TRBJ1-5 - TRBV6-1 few CASSEGVQSNQPQHF TGTGCCAGCAGTGAAGGTGTACAGTCTAATCAGCCCCAGCATTTT
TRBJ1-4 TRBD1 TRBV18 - CASSPMLGTGANEKLFF TGTGCCAGCTCACCAATGCTAGGAACAGGGGCTAATGAAAAACTGTTTTTT
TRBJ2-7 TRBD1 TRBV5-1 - CASSPGQGNFGSYEQYF TGCGCCAGCAGCCCCGGACAGGGAAACTTCGGGTCCTACGAGCAGTACTTC
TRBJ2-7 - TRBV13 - CASSYTGTPYEQYF TGTGCCAGCAGCTACACCGGGACACCCTACGAGCAGTACTTC
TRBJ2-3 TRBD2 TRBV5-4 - CASSLALAGVSTDTQYF TGTGCCAGCAGCTTGGCCCTAGCGGGGGTTAGCACAGATACGCAGTATTTT
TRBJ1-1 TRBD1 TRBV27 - CASSLSQGANTEAFF TGTGCCAGCAGTTTATCTCAGGGGGCGAACACTGAAGCTTTCTTT
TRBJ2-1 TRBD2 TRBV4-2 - CASSQETPGTSGRGNNEQFF TGTGCCAGCAGCCAAGAAACCCCAGGGACTAGCGGGAGGGGGAACAATGAGCAGTTCTTC
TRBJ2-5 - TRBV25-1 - CASSLSLMGGQETQYF TGTGCCAGCAGCCTCTCCCTGATGGGGGGTCAAGAGACCCAGTACTTC
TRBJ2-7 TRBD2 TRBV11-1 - CASSLARGGINEQYF TGTGCCAGCAGCTTAGCGCGGGGGGGAATCAACGAGCAGTACTTC
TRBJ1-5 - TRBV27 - CASRTGPPNQPQHF TGTGCCAGCAGGACAGGACCACCCAATCAGCCCCAGCATTTT
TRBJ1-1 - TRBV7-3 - CASSLSGDTEAFF TGTGCCAGCAGCTTATCGGGAGACACTGAAGCTTTCTTT
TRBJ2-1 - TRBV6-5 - CASSFDASSNEQFF TGTGCCAGCAGTTTTGATGCTAGCAGTAATGAGCAGTTCTTC
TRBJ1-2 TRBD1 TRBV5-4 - CASSLRGGPGYTF TGTGCCAGCAGCTTGAGAGGGGGCCCTGGCTACACCTTC
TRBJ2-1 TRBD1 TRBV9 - CASSVSSLSRGSYSDAYNEQFF TGTGCCAGCAGCGTCAGTTCCCTTAGCAGGGGGAGCTATTCGGACGCCTACAATGAGCAGTTCTTC
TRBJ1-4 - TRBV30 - CACTGGVTATNEKLFF TGTGCCTGCACGGGCGGGGTGACGGCAACTAATGAAAAACTGTTTTTT
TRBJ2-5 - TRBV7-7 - CASSISSSKEETQYF TGTGCTAGCAGCATATCCTCTAGCAAGGAGGAGACCCAGTACTTC
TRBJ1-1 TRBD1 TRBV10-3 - CAIRLGQLNTEAFF TGTGCCATCAGGCTGGGACAGTTGAACACTGAAGCTTTCTTT
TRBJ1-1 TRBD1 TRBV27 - CASSFRQGFTEAFF TGTGCCAGCAGTTTCCGACAGGGTTTCACTGAAGCTTTCTTT
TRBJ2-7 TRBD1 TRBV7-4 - CASSLRTGPSVYEQYF TGTGCCAGCAGCCTCAGGACAGGCCCGTCAGTTTACGAGCAGTACTTC
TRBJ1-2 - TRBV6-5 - CASSFNARNEYTF TGTGCCAGCAGTTTTAATGCTAGGAACGAGTACACCTTC
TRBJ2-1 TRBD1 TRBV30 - CASDRGNYNEQFF TGTGCCTCGGACAGGGGGAACTACAATGAGCAGTTCTTC
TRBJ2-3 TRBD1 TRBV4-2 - CASSQVIGTGIQPNTDTQYF TGTGCCAGCAGCCAAGTCATAGGGACAGGGATTCAACCTAACACAGATACGCAGTATTTT
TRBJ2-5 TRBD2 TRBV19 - CASSIVGLADQETQYF TGTGCCAGTAGTATAGTGGGACTAGCGGACCAAGAGACCCAGTACTTC
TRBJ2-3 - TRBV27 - CASRGPTPRVADTQYF TGTGCCAGCAGAGGGCCGACTCCCAGGGTGGCAGATACGCAGTATTTT
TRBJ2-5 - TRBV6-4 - CASSNEGGETQYF TGTGCCAGCAGCAACGAAGGAGGAGAGACCCAGTACTTC
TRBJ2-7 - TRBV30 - CAWSVYGGSSQEQYF TGTGCCTGGAGTGTCTACGGGGGAAGCTCGCAAGAGCAGTACTTC
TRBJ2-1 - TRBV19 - CASSYAGPPYNEQFF TGTGCCAGTAGCTACGCGGGACCACCATACAATGAGCAGTTCTTC
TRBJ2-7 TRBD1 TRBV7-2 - CASSLTGGAYEQYF TGTGCCAGCAGCTTAACAGGGGGAGCCTACGAGCAGTACTTC
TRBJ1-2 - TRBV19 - CASSRQGKDYGYTF TGTGCCAGTAGTCGGCAGGGAAAGGACTATGGCTACACCTTC
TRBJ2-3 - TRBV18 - CASSPPGLVDLSDTQYF TGTGCCAGCTCACCCCCAGGACTCGTAGATCTCTCGGATACGCAGTATTTT